This T cell receptor (beta chain) appears in the sequencing data of a study of long-term antiretroviral therapy in people with HIV. immunoSEQ v3.0 was run at survey level. The repertoire was sequenced with immunoSEQ multiplex PCR; TCRdb's copy has only in-frame clones and lacks some. The table shows approximately 21,000 clones, with 82% occurring only once. CDR3 length: 16 amino acids. Per the germline V gene, CDR1 is LGHNA and CDR2 is YSLEER. With 0 bases clipped from V and 5 bases from J, the junction kept 6 bases outside the gene matches. V usage is TRBV4-3 and J usage is TRBJ2-3, with 9 positions matching TRBD1. The receptor was isolated from a man aged 50 or older with HIV. The material was unsorted PBMCs, obtained at the start of antiretroviral therapy. This chain's CDR3 is CASSQEGQGIRDTQYF. In nucleotides, the CDR3 is TGCGCCAGCAGCCAAGAAGGACAGGGGATACGAGATACGCAGTATTTT.